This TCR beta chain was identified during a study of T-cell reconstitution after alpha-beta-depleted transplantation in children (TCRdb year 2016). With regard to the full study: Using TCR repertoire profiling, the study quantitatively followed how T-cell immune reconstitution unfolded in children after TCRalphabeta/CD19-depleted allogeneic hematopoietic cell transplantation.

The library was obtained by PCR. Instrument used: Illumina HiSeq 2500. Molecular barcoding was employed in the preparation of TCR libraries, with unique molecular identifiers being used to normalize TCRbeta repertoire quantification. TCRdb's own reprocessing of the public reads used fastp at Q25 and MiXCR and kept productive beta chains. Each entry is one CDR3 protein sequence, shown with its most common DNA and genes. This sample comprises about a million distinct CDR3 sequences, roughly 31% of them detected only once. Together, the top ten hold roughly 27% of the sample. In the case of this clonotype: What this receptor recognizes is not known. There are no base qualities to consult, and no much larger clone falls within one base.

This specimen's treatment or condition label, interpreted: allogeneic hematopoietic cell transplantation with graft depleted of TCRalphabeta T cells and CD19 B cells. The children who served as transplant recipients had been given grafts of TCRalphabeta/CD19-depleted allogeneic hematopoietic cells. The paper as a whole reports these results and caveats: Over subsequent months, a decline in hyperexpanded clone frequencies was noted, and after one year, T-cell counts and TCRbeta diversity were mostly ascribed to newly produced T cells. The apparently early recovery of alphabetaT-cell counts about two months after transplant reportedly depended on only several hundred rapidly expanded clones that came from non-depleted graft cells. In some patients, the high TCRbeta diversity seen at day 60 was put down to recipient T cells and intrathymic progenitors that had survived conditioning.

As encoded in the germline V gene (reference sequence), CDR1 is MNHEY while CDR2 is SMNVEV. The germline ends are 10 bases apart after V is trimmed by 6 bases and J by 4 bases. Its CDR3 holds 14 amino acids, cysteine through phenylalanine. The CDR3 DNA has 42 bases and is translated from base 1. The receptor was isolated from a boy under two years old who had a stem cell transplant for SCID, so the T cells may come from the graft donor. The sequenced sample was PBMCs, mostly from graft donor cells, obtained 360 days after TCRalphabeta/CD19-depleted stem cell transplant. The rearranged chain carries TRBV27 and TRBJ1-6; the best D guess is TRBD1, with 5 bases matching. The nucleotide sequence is TGTGCCAGCAGCCCGGGACGGTATAATTCACCCCTCCACTTT. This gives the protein CASSPGRYNSPLHF.